Presented here are 5 T cell receptor beta chains from one specimen sequenced in a study of Graves' ophthalmopathy and Graves' hyperthyroidism. RNA transcripts served as template for amplifying TCR beta CDR3 sequences. First-round RT-PCR relied on HTBI primers, and a second-round multiplex PCR came next. A single record per CDR3 protein comes from TCRdb applying MiXCR to the multiplex PCR reads. The sample has about 660,000 distinct CDR3 sequences; over 40% are singletons. Sequenced input: peripheral blood. The receptors originated from an adult man with Graves' ophthalmopathy.

The rearrangement links TRBV4-3 to TRBJ2-7; 11 nucleotides line up with TRBD2. Germline V CDR1 and CDR2: LGHNA, YSLEER. The V and J ends lost 5 bases and 1 base, in that order; junction bases with no gene match: 4. The CDR3 consists of 15 residues. Here the CDR3 DNA reads TGCGCCAGCAGCTATCGACTAGCGGGGTCCTACGAGCAGTACTTC. Its translation: CASSYRLAGSYEQYF.

A remark on this clonotype: A junction end diverges from the germline sequence, so it may reflect a read error. V gene TRBV11-2 combines with J gene TRBJ2-7; TRBD1 matches 8 bases. The germline V gene encodes CDR1 SGHAT and CDR2 FQNNGV. This CDR3 has 16 residues. The CDR3 region has the DNA TGTGTCAGCAGCCTAACCCCCGACAGGGGTAGATACGAGCAGTACTTC. This codes for CVSSLTPDRGRYEQYF. Filled out from reference TRBV11-2 and TRBJ2-7, the complete variable domain reads EAGVAQSPRYKIIEKRQSVAFWCNPISGHATLYWYQQILGQGPKLLIQFQNNGVVDDSQLPKDRFSAERLKGVDSTLKIQPAKLEDSAVYLCVSSLTPDRGRYEQYFGPGTRLTVT.

The chain couples TRBV10-3 to TRBJ2-2, with TRBD1 matching over 10 bases. V lost 8 bases, J lost 0 bases, and 0 bases stayed unmatched. Germline V CDR1 and CDR2: ENHRY, SYGVKD. The CDR3 is 14 amino acids. CDR3 nucleotide sequence: TGTGCCATCGGGACAGGGGCGAACACCGGGGAGCTGTTTTTT. This codes for CAIGTGANTGELFF.

The chain has TRBV7-2 and TRBJ2-3; D may be TRBD1 or TRBD2 (5 bases each). The CDR3 sequence is 15 residues long. The germline gives CDR1 SGHTA, CDR2 FQGNSA. Trimming removed 1 base from V and 3 bases from J, with 11 bases in between. The chain's CDR3 is CASSLGGTRTDTQYF. The CDR3 bases are TGTGCCAGCAGCTTAGGGGGCACTAGAACAGATACGCAGTATTTT.

The chain combines TRBV5-4 with TRBJ1-6; the match to TRBD1 covers 8 bases. CDR3 length: 14 amino acids. Germline assignment: CDR1 SGHNT and CDR2 YYREEE (reference sequence). V dropped 3 bases and J dropped 6; count of bases not matched to a gene: 2. Written as DNA, the CDR3 is TGTGCCAGCAGCTCCAGGGGGCCTAATTCACCCCTCCACTTT. The encoded protein is CASSSRGPNSPLHF.